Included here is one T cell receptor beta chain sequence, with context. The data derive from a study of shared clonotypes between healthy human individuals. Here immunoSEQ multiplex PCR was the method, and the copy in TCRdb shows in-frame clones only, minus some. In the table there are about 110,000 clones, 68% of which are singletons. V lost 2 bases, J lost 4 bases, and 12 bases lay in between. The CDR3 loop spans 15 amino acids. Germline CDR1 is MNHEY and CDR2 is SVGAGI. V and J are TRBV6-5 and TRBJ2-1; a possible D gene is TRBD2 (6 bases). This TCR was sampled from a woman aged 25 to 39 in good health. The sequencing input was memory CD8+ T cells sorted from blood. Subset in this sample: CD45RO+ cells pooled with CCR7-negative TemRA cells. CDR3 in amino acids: CASSYDQRVYNEQFF. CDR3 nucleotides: TGTGCCAGCAGTTACGACCAGCGGGTTTACAATGAGCAGTTCTTC.